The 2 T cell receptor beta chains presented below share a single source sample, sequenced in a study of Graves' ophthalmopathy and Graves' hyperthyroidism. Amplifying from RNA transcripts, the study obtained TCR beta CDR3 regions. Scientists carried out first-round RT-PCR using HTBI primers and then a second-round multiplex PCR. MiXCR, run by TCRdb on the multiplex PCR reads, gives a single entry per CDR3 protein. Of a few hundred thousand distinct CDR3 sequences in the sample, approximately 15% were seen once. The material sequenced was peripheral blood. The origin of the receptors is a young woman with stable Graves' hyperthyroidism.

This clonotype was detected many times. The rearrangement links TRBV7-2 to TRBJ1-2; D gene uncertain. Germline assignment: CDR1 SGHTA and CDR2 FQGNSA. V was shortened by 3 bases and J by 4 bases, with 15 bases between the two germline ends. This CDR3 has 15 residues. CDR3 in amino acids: CASSFDRSSLYGYTF. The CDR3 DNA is TGTGCCAGCAGCTTCGATAGGTCGTCTCTCTATGGCTACACCTTC.

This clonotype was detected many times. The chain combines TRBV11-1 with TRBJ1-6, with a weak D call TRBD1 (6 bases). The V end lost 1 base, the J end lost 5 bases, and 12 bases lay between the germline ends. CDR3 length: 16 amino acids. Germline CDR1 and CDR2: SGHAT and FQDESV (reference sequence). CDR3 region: CASSLGRDIDNSPLHF. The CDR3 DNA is TGTGCCAGCAGCTTAGGTAGGGACATCGATAATTCACCCCTCCACTTT.